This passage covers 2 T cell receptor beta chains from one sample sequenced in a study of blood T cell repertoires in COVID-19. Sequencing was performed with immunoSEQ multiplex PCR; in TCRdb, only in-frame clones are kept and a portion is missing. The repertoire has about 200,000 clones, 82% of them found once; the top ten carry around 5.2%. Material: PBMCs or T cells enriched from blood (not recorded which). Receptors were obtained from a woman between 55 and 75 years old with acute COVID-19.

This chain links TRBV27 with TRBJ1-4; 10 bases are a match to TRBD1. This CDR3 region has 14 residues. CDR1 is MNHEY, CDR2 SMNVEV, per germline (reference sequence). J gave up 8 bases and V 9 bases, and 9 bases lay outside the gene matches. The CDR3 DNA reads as TGTGCCAGTCATTCGGGGACAGGGGAGGAAAAACTGTTTTTT. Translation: CASHSGTGEEKLFF.

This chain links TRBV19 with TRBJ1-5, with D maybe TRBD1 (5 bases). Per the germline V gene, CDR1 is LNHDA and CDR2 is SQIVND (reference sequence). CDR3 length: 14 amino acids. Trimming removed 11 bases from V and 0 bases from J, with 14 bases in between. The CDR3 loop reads CAGGDYYSNQPQHF. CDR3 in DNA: TGTGCCGGAGGGGACTACTATAGCAATCAGCCCCAGCATTTT.